This T cell receptor (beta chain) was found in a study of CD8 T cells in Susac syndrome. Overall study: Roughly eight of the sequenced Susac syndrome patients were in remission, and more than 5 had active disease.

Reverse transcription used roughly 0.45 to 1 ug RNA and random hexamers. TCRdb independently ran MiXCR on the immunoSEQ multiplex PCR reads; one entry per CDR3 protein. The sample consists of roughly 150,000 distinct CDR3 sequences, approximately 95% of them appearing once. This clonotype occurred a few times. The antigen is unknown. All included Susac syndrome patients satisfied recently defined diagnostic criteria for definite or probable disease. Study-level results: Clonal expansion was absent from the CD4+ T cell repertoires in Susac syndrome.

This sequence was found in a human donor with Susac syndrome. What was sequenced was CD4+ T cells from PBMCs.

This CDR3 is CSARGHTDTQYF. CDR3 nucleotides: TGCAGTGCTAGGGGGCACACAGATACGCAGTATTTT. This chain joins TRBV20-1 and TRBJ2-3; D is perhaps TRBD1 (5 bases). The CDR3 is made up of 12 amino acids. Germline CDR1 DFQATT, CDR2 SNEGSKA (reference sequence). V lost 3 bases and J lost 2, with 6 bases in between.